The 4 T cell receptor beta chains listed next were all sequenced from one sample in a study of T cell responses to AZD1222 COVID-19 vaccine (dated by TCRdb to the early 2020s). Reading the label with the study, this specimen's time point is: about 28 days (+/-7) after the second vaccine dose. The treatment or condition label on this specimen signifies: meningococcal conjugate vaccine given as trial control. The library was obtained by the immunoSEQ multiplex PCR assay. TCRdb's version of the immuneACCESS table is confined to in-frame rearrangements and falls short of the full clone set. An unresolved V gene accounts for under half of the shortfall where checked; the remainder is of unknown origin. This sample lists roughly 200,000 clones; approximately 92% were detected once. The ten largest account for around 0.98% of the sample. The sequenced sample was peripheral blood, obtained 28 days after the second dose of the MenACWY control vaccine. All receptors come from an adult who received the MenACWY meningococcal vaccine as a control.

V gene TRBV6-5 combines with J gene TRBJ2-1; 7 bases line up with TRBD2. The CDR3 length is 15 residues. Trimming cost V 0 bases and J 2 bases; bases outside gene matches: 1. Germline lookup yields CDR1 MNHEY and CDR2 SVGAGI. CDR3 in DNA: TGTGCCAGCAGTTACTCGGGGACTACCTACAATGAGCAGTTCTTC. Protein: CASSYSGTTYNEQFF.

The genes are TRBV4-1 and TRBJ2-2; weak D call: TRBD1 (5 bases). This CDR3 is 15 amino acids long. Germline lookup yields CDR1 MGHRA and CDR2 YSYEKL. Trimming pared 4 bases from V and 6 bases from J, leaving 15 bases between. The CDR3 nucleotides are TGCGCCAGCAGCCGACAAGGGGCCACACCCGGGGAGCTGTTTTTT. Translated: CASSRQGATPGELFF.

The chain links TRBV3-1 (or the pseudogene TRBV3-2) to TRBJ2-7; 8 bases line up with TRBD2. V dropped 1 base and J dropped 6; count of bases not matched to a gene: 5. Germline V gene data show CDR1 as LGHDT and CDR2 as YNNKEL (reference sequence). This CDR3 spans 14 amino acids. This CDR3 reads CASSQGGTRSEQYF. The CDR3 DNA reads TGTGCCAGCAGCCAAGGTGGGACTAGATCCGAGCAGTACTTC.

The rearrangement joins TRBV10-1 to TRBJ2-5, with a possible D match to TRBD2 (5 bases). Germline lookup yields CDR1 WNHNN and CDR2 SYGVQD (reference sequence). V was shortened by 6 bases and J by 4 bases, with 15 bases between the two germline ends. This CDR3 has 14 residues. The CDR3 loop is CASSLTLAGETQYF. Written as DNA, the CDR3 is TGCGCCAGCAGCCTCACCCTAGCCGGAGAGACCCAGTACTTC.